Below, one T cell receptor (beta chain) is given with its context. The antigen is undetermined. A junction end diverges from the germline sequence, so it may reflect a read error. Time point denoted: before natalizumab initiation. The repertoire was sequenced with immunoSEQ multiplex PCR; TCRdb's copy has only in-frame clones and lacks some. This sample has some 31,000 clones, with about 91% found just once. The sample belongs to a study of multiple sclerosis patients with progressive multifocal leukoencephalopathy. The wider study: The control group, sampled over time, had multiple sclerosis, received natalizumab and did not develop PML.

Notes on the study in general: At PML onset, no shared TRBV or TRBJ gene usage was seen. It is unclear whether the findings reflect JC virus infection or general immunocompromise. In most PML patients, TRB repertoires appeared less diverse by entropy.

The sequence came from a human donor with multiple sclerosis. Sequenced sample: PBMCs.

This CDR3 is CVSSESVISGNTIYF. The CDR3 coding sequence is TGTGTCAGCAGTGAATCGGTGATCTCTGGAAACACCATATATTTT. This chain joins TRBV2 and TRBJ1-3; D gene ambiguous. Germline V CDR1 and CDR2: SNHLY, FYNNEI. CDR3 size: 15 residues.